The entry below describes one T cell receptor (beta chain). The record originates from a study of blood T cell repertoires in COVID-19. About the research overall: Donors in the United States, Italy and Spain gave samples during acute or convalescent COVID-19.

Only in-frame clones appear in the TCRdb table, and some are missing; sequencing was by immunoSEQ multiplex PCR. The table records 200,000 to 250,000 clones, 85% to 90% of them present only once. Looked up from germline, CDR1 is SGHDT and CDR2 is YYEEEE. The CDR3 runs 13 residues. V was pared by 4 bases and J by 2 bases, with 9 bases between. Source material: peripheral blood. The chain combines TRBV5-6 with TRBJ2-5, with TRBD1 as a possible D gene (5 bases). This sequence was found in a man aged 50 to 60 with COVID-19, enrolled during active disease. The CDR3 region has the DNA TGTGCCAGCAGCCAAACAGGACAAGAGACCCAGTACTTC. Its translation: CASSQTGQETQYF.